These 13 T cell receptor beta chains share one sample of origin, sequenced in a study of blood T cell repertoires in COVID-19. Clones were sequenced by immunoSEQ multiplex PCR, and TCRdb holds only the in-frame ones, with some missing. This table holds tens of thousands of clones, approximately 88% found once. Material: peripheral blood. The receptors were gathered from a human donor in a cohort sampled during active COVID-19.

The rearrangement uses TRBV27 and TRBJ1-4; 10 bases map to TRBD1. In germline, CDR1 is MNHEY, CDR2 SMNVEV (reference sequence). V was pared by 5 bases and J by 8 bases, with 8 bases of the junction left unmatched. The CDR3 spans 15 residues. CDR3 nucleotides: TGTGCCAGCAGTACCCGACAGGGGGCTTGGGAAAAACTGTTTTTT. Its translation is CASSTRQGAWEKLFF.

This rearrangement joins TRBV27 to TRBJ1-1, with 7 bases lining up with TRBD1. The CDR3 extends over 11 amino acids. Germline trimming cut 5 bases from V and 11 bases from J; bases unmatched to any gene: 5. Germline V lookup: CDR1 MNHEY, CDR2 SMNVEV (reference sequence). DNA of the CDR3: TGTGCCAGCAGTAATCAGGGGGTGGCTTTCTTT. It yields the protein CASSNQGVAFF.

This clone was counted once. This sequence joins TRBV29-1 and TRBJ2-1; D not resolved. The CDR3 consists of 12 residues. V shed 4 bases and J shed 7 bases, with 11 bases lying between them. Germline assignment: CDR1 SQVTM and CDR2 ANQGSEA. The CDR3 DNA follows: TGCAGCGTTGGAATACAGCAAAATGAGCAGTTCTTC. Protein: CSVGIQQNEQFF.

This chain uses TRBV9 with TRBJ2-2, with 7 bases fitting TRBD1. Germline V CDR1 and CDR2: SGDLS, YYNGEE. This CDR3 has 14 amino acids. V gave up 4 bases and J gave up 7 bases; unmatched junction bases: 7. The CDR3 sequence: CASSPRTGSGELFF. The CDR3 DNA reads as TGTGCCAGCAGCCCACGGACAGGAAGCGGGGAGCTGTTTTTT.

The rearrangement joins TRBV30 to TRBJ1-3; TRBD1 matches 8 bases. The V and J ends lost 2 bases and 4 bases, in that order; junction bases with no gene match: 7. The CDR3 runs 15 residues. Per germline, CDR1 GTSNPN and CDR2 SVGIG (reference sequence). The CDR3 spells CAWSYSRGPGNTIYF. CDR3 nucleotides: TGTGCCTGGAGTTACTCCAGGGGGCCAGGAAACACCATATATTTT.

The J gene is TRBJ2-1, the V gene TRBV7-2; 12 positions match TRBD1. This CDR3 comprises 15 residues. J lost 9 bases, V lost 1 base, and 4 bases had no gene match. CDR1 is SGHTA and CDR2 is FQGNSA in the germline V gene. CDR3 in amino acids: CASSLVGTGGVEQFF. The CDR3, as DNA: TGTGCCAGCAGCTTAGTCGGGACAGGGGGCGTTGAGCAGTTCTTC.

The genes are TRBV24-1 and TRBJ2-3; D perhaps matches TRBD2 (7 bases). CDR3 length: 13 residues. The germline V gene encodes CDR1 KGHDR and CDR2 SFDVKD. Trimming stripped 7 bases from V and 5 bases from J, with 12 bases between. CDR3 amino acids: CATSPGGIDTQYF. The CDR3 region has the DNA TGTGCCACCAGCCCGGGGGGCATAGATACGCAGTATTTT.

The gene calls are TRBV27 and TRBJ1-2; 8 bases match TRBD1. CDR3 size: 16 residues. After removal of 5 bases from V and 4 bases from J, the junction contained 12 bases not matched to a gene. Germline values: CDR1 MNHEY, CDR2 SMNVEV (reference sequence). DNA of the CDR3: TGTGCCAGCAGTGGGGGTCCGGGACAGGCGACCTATGGCTACACCTTC. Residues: CASSGGPGQATYGYTF.

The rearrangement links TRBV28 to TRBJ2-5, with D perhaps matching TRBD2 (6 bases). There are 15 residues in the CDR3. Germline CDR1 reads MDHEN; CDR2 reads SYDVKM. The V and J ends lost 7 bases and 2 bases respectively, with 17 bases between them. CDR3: CASMGGHSDQETQYF. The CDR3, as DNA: TGTGCCAGCATGGGAGGACACAGCGATCAAGAGACCCAGTACTTC.

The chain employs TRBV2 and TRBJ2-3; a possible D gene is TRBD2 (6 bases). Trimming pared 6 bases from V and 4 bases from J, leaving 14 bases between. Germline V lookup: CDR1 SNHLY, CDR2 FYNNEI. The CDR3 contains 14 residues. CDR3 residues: CASSTGGRADTQYF. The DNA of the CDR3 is TGTGCCAGCAGCACTGGAGGGCGGGCAGATACGCAGTATTTT.

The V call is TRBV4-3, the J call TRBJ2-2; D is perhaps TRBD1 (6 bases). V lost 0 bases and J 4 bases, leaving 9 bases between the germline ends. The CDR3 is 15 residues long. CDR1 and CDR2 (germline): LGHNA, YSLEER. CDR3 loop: CASSQEPGVTGELFF. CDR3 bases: TGCGCCAGCAGCCAAGAGCCAGGGGTCACCGGGGAGCTGTTTTTT.

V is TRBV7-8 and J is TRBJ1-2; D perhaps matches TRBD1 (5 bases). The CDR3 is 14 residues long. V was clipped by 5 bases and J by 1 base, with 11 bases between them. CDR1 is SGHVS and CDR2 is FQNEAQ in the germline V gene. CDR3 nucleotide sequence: TGTGCCAGCAGCGACAGACGGATTAACTATGGCTACACCTTC. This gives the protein CASSDRRINYGYTF.

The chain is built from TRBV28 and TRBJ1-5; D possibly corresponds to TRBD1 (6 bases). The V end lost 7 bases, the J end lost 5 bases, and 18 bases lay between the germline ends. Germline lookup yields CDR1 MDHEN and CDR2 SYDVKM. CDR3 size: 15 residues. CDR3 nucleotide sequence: TGTGCCAGCACCCGAGGGGGGGGGAGTCATCAGCCCCAGCATTTT. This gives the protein CASTRGGGSHQPQHF.